The 28 T cell receptor beta chains listed next were all sequenced from one sample in a study of blood T cells in healthy people across ages. The second PCR ran about 6 to 11 cycles with a sample-barcoded 5' primer and J-beta primers. TCRdb redid the calling of the 5' RACE reads with MiXCR, one entry per CDR3 protein. In the table there are about 800,000 distinct CDR3 sequences, around a quarter of which are singletons. The data were also submitted as part of a second study, on T cells of mothers and their children.

The sample taken for sequencing was blood. Receptors originate from a boy younger than 18 in good health.

A few counts support this clonotype. The chain uses TRBV7-9 and TRBJ2-1; D call uncertain. The J call is uncertain, as TRBJ2-5 better fits the DNA end. Per germline, CDR1 SEHNR and CDR2 FQNEAQ (reference sequence). The CDR3 has 13 residues. Here the CDR3 DNA reads TGTGCCAGCAGCTTAGCGACGACGGAGACCCAGTACTTC. It is translated as CASSLATTETQYF.

The rearrangement links TRBV4-3 to TRBJ2-1; TRBD2 aligns across 8 bases. V shed 1 base, J shed 5 bases, and the junction held 4 bases outside the gene matches. The length of the CDR3 is 15 residues. The germline CDR1 and CDR2 sequences are LGHNA and YSLEER. The CDR3 DNA reads TGCGCCAGCAGCCAAGGCGCGGGGGGTCACAATGAGCAGTTCTTC. It translates to CASSQGAGGHNEQFF.

J is TRBJ1-5 and V is TRBV6-4, with 7 bases identical to TRBD1. The CDR3 has 14 amino acids. The junction had 5 bases not matched to a gene; V was cut back by 3 bases and J by 6 bases. The germline V gene encodes CDR1 MRHNA and CDR2 SNTAGT. The CDR3 DNA reads TGTGCCAGCAGTGATAGGGCAGGGGGTCAGCCCCAGCATTTT. Translated, it gives CASSDRAGGQPQHF.

In this sample, this clonotype turned up many times. The chain carries TRBV7-3 and TRBJ2-5, with TRBD2 identical over 7 bases. This CDR3 spans 15 amino acids. Trimming removed 4 bases from V and 5 bases from J; junction bases left unmatched: 10. Germline V gives CDR1 SGHTA, CDR2 FQGTGA. This CDR3 is CASSSARGVGETQYF. DNA for the CDR3: TGTGCCAGCAGCTCTGCCCGGGGGGTAGGGGAGACCCAGTACTTC.

The chain employs TRBV5-1 and TRBJ2-3; TRBD1 agrees at 8 bases. The germline CDR1 and CDR2 sequences are SGHRS and YFSETQ. V dropped 3 bases and J dropped 1; count of bases not matched to a gene: 10. This CDR3 has 17 residues. The CDR3 sequence: CASSSHRTGTGTDTQYF. For the CDR3, the DNA is TGCGCCAGCAGCTCCCACAGGACAGGGACGGGCACAGATACGCAGTATTTT.

The chain links TRBV18 to TRBJ2-7, with D maybe TRBD1 (6 bases). V gave up 6 bases and J gave up 5 bases, with 17 bases separating them. The CDR3 contains 14 residues. Germline values: CDR1 KGHSH, CDR2 LQKENI. The CDR3 here is CASSLRGSGNEQYF. The CDR3 nucleotides read TGTGCCAGCTCTCTCAGGGGAAGTGGCAACGAGCAGTACTTC.

The rearrangement uses TRBV7-9 and TRBJ1-4; 8 nucleotides agree with TRBD1. This CDR3 is 15 amino acids long. Trimming at V came to 4 bases and at J to 5 bases, leaving 6 bases not matched to a gene. The germline CDR1 and CDR2 sequences are SEHNR and FQNEAQ (reference sequence). The CDR3 DNA is TGTGCCAGCAGCTCAAGGACAGGGCTGAATGAAAAACTGTTTTTT. It specifies CASSSRTGLNEKLFF.

This clonotype was detected only a few times. The CDR3 sequence is CASSVALGREETQYF. The CDR3 DNA is TGTGCCAGCAGCGTAGCTCTGGGACGCGAAGAGACCCAGTACTTC. The chain couples TRBV9 to TRBJ2-5; the D gene could be TRBD1 or TRBD2 (5 bases each). The ends were cut back, 0 bases at V and 3 bases at J, with 12 bases in the middle. The germline V gene has CDR1 SGDLS and CDR2 YYNGEE. This CDR3 spans 15 amino acids.

In this sample, this clonotype turned up a few times. The rearrangement joins TRBV7-2 to TRBJ2-3, with TRBD2 matching 14 bases. The CDR3 consists of 17 residues. Germline CDR1 is SGHTA and CDR2 is FQGNSA. V shed 1 base, J shed 4 bases, and the junction held 4 bases outside the gene matches. This chain's CDR3 is CASSLGGLAGVSDTQYF. The CDR3 DNA is TGTGCCAGCAGCTTAGGGGGACTAGCGGGAGTATCAGATACGCAGTATTTT.

In its sample, this clonotype was seen a few times. One junction end disagrees with the germline gene, perhaps due to a read error. This chain connects TRBV7-6 to TRBJ1-1; no reliable D call. Germline CDR1 and CDR2: SGHVS and FNYEAQ. The CDR3 extends over 14 amino acids. The CDR3 nucleotides read TGTGCCAGCGGCTTAGCCGAAGAGGGAACTGAAGCTTTCTTT. It specifies CASGLAEEGTEAFF.

This chain joins TRBV29-1 and TRBJ1-1; maybe TRBD1 (6 bases). Looked up from germline, CDR1 is SQVTM and CDR2 is ANQGSEA. The CDR3 consists of 14 residues. V lost 5 bases and J 3 bases, leaving 16 bases between the germline ends. The CDR3 DNA is TGCAGCGTTTTAGGGGGAAAAATGGACACTGAAGCTTTCTTT. The encoded protein is CSVLGGKMDTEAFF. Variable domain in full (rest from reference TRBV29-1 and TRBJ1-1): SAVISQKPSRDICQRGTSLTIQCQVDSQVTMMFWYRQQPGQSLTLIATANQGSEATYESGFVIDKFPISRPNLTFSTLTVSNMSPEDSSIYLCSVLGGKMDTEAFFGQGTRLTVV.

This chain links TRBV7-3 with TRBJ2-2; 7 bases are shared with TRBD2. Germline CDR1 and CDR2: SGHTA and FQGTGA. V shed 6 bases, J shed 2 bases, and the junction held 9 bases outside the gene matches. The CDR3 has 16 amino acids. The CDR3 DNA reads as TGTGCCAGCAGTCCAGTTGGGGGGGATAACACCGGGGAGCTGTTTTTT. It encodes CASSPVGGDNTGELFF.

This clonotype was observed a handful of times. This chain uses TRBV6-2 or TRBV6-3 with TRBJ1-2, with D uncertain. Trimming stripped 6 bases from V and 2 bases from J, with 10 bases between. The CDR3 runs 13 residues. Germline V gene lookup returns CDR1 MNHEY and CDR2 SVGEGT. The DNA of the CDR3 is TGTGCCAGCAGCCGGAGGGTGAACTATGGCTACACCTTC. Its protein product is CASSRRVNYGYTF.

The chain uses TRBV28 and TRBJ2-7; 13 nucleotides match TRBD2. CDR1 is MDHEN and CDR2 is SYDVKM in the germline V gene. The CDR3 contains 16 residues. The J segment lost 2 bases and the V segment lost 4 bases, leaving 5 bases of the junction unmatched. DNA for the CDR3: TGTGCCAGCAGTTGGACTAGCGGGGGCAAAACCTACGAGCAGTACTTC. This sequence encodes CASSWTSGGKTYEQYF.

The chain carries TRBV5-6 and TRBJ1-2; D remains ambiguous. Trimming pared 1 base from V and 4 bases from J, leaving 17 bases between. The germline CDR1 and CDR2 sequences are SGHDT and YYEEEE. The CDR3 has 16 amino acids. The CDR3 reads CASSLIADETSYGYTF. The DNA for the CDR3 is TGTGCCAGCAGCTTGATTGCAGACGAAACCTCCTATGGCTACACCTTC.

The rearrangement uses TRBV27 and TRBJ2-1; D is unclear. The germline V gene encodes CDR1 MNHEY and CDR2 SMNVEV (reference sequence). This CDR3 comprises 12 residues. Trimming left V 5 bases short and J 8 bases short, with 10 bases between. The CDR3 is CASSLDLHEQFF. The CDR3 region has the DNA TGTGCCAGCAGTCTCGACTTGCATGAGCAGTTCTTC.

This CDR3 is CASSLEARVSETQYF. DNA for the CDR3: TGTGCCAGCAGCTTAGAGGCCAGGGTGTCCGAGACCCAGTACTTC. The chain joins TRBV7-8 to TRBJ2-5; a weak D match, TRBD1 (5 bases). The CDR3 extends over 15 amino acids. V lost 1 base, J lost 5 bases, and 14 bases lay in between. CDR1 is SGHVS and CDR2 is FQNEAQ in the germline V gene. The complete variable domain, with remaining parts taken from reference TRBV7-8 and TRBJ2-5, reads GAGVSQSPRYKVAKRGQDVALRCDPISGHVSLFWYQQALGQGPEFLTYFQNEAQLDKSGLPSDRFFAERPEGSVSTLKIQRTQQEDSAVYLCASSLEARVSETQYFGPGTRLLVL.

V gene TRBV21-1 combines with J gene TRBJ1-4; the table's D gene call, TRBD1, was not cross checked with the DNA. TRBV21-1 is a pseudogene. This CDR3 is built from 16 residues. As DNA, the CDR3 is TGTGCCAGCAGCACAGGCTTAGAAGGGGAAAATGAAAAACTGTTTTTT. The encoded protein is CASSTGLEGENEKLFF.

This clonotype was observed at least ten times. V gene TRBV6-2 or TRBV6-3 combines with J gene TRBJ2-1; 7 bases agree with TRBD2. Per the germline V gene, CDR1 is MNHEY and CDR2 is SVGEGT. The CDR3 consists of 15 residues. V was clipped by 0 bases and J by 7 bases; unmatched bases: 6. The CDR3 DNA sequence: TGTGCCAGCAGTTACTCGTTTGGGGGGGATAATGAGCAGTTCTTC. Its translation is CASSYSFGGDNEQFF.

This clonotype was seen a handful of times. The CDR3 reads CASSPQSISTDTQYF. As DNA, the CDR3 is TGTGCCAGCAGTCCGCAGTCCATTAGCACAGATACGCAGTATTTT. The chain has TRBV12-3 or TRBV12-4 and TRBJ2-3; D not resolved. The CDR3 is made up of 15 amino acids. V was clipped by 5 bases and J by 0 bases, with 12 bases between them.

The V and J genes are TRBV20-1 and TRBJ2-7; 14 nucleotides agree with TRBD2. Trimming at V came to 7 bases and at J to 7 bases, leaving 12 bases not matched to a gene. The CDR3 covers 15 residues. Germline values: CDR1 DFQATT, CDR2 SNEGSKA (reference sequence). As DNA, the CDR3 is TGCAGTGTTTCGACAGGACTAGCGGGAGGAAGGGAGCAGTACTTC. Its protein is CSVSTGLAGGREQYF.

This chain uses TRBV12-3 or TRBV12-4 with TRBJ2-7; D not certain. The V gene lost 4 bases and the J gene lost 2 bases, with 27 bases spanning the gap. The CDR3 sequence is 19 residues long. CDR3 bases: TGTGCCAGCAGTTCCCCGTCGGACGGGCCTTGGGATTGGGCCTACGAGCAGTACTTC. Encoded protein: CASSSPSDGPWDWAYEQYF.

The sample holds a few counts of this clonotype. This chain links TRBV2 with TRBJ2-5, with a possible D match to TRBD2 (7 bases). The CDR3 is 16 amino acids. Germline V gives CDR1 SNHLY, CDR2 FYNNEI. The germline V and J ends were trimmed by 6 bases and 1 base, with 18 bases remaining between them. CDR3 nucleotides: TGTGCCAGCAGGAGGGGGGAGGGGGGTCGCCAAGAGACCCAGTACTTC. It encodes CASRRGEGGRQETQYF. Filled out from reference TRBV2 and TRBJ2-5, the complete variable domain reads EPEVTQTPSHQVTQMGQEVILRCVPISNHLYFYWYRQILGQKVEFLVSFYNNEISEKSEIFDDQFSVERPDGSNFTLKIRSTKLEDSAMYFCASRRGEGGRQETQYFGPGTRLLVL.

This sequence joins TRBV28 and TRBJ2-5; D could derive from TRBD1 or TRBD2 (5 bases each). The DNA end favors TRBJ2-1, so the J call may be wrong. The CDR3 is 14 amino acids. Per germline, CDR1 MDHEN and CDR2 SYDVKM. For the CDR3, the DNA is TGTGCCAGCAGACAGGCCCCACGGGGCAATGAGCAGTTCTTC. Its protein is CASRQAPRGNEQFF.

The chain is built from TRBV7-2 and TRBJ2-3; 7 bases match TRBD1. Germline V CDR1 and CDR2: SGHTA, FQGNSA. This CDR3 region has 14 residues. V dropped 0 bases and J dropped 5; count of bases not matched to a gene: 2. CDR3 nucleotides: TGTGCCAGCAGCTTAGCAGACAGGGTAGATACGCAGTATTTT. Residues: CASSLADRVDTQYF.

The chain carries TRBV28 and TRBJ2-1; TRBD2 matches 9 bases. V lost 6 bases, J lost 5 bases, and 8 bases stayed unmatched. This CDR3 comprises 15 residues. The germline CDR1 and CDR2 sequences are MDHEN and SYDVKM. CDR3 sequence reads: CASSRSGSGNNEQFF. CDR3 in DNA: TGTGCCAGCAGCCGTAGCGGGAGCGGCAACAATGAGCAGTTCTTC.

This clonotype turned up a few times. V and J are TRBV20-1 and TRBJ1-1; the D gene is possibly TRBD1 (5 bases). Per the germline V gene, CDR1 is DFQATT and CDR2 is SNEGSKA (reference sequence). CDR3 length: 12 amino acids. V lost 3 bases and J 4 bases, leaving 9 bases between the germline ends. For the CDR3, the DNA is TGCAGTGCTAGTTCCGGGGGCACTGAAGCTTTCTTT. Protein product: CSASSGGTEAFF.

This chain connects TRBV28 to TRBJ1-5; D uncertain. Trimming shortened V by 6 bases and J by 5 bases, and 17 bases separated the two germline ends. The CDR3 totals 15 residues. Germline loops: CDR1 MDHEN, CDR2 SYDVKM. In DNA, the CDR3 is TGTGCCAGCAGATACACGGGTCATTCGGATCAGCCCCAGCATTTT. It codes for CASRYTGHSDQPQHF. Based on the CDR3 plus reference TRBV28 and TRBJ1-5, the full variable domain is DVKVTQSSRYLVKRTGEKVFLECVQDMDHENMFWYRQDPGLGLRLIYFSYDVKMKEKGDIPEGYSVSREKKERFSLILESASTNQTSMYLCASRYTGHSDQPQHFGDGTRLSIL.